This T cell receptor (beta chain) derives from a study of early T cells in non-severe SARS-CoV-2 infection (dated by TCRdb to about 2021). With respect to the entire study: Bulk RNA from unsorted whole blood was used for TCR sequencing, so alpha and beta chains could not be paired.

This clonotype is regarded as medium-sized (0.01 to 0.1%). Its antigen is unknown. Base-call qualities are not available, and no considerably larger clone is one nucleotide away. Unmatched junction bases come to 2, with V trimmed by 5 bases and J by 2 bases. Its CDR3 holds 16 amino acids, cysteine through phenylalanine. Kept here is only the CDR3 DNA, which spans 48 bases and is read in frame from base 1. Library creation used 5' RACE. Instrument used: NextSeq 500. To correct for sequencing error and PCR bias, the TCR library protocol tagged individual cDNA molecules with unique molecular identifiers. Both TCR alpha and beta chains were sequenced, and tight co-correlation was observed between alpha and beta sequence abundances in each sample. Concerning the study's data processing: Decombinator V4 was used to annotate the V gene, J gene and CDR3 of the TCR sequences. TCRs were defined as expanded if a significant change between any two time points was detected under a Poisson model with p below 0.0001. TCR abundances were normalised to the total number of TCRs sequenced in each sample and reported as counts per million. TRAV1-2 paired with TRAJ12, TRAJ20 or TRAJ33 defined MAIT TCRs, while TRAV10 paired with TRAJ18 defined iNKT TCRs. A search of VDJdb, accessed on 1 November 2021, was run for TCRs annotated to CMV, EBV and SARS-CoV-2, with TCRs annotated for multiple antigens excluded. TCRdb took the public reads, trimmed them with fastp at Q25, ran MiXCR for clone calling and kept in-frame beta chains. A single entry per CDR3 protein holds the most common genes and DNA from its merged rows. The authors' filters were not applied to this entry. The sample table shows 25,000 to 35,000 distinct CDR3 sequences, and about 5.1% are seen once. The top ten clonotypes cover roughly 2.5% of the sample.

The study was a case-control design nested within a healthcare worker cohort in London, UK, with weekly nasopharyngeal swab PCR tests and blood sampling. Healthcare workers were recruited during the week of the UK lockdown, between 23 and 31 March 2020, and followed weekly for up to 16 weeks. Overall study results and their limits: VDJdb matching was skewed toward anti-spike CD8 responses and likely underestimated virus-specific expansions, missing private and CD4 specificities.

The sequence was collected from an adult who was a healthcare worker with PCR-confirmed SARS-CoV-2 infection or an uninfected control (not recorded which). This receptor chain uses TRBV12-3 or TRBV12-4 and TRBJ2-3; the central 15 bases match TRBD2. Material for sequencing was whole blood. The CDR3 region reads CASSRTSGRATDTQYF. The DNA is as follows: TGTGCCAGCAGTCGGACTAGCGGGAGGGCCACAGATACGCAGTATTTT.